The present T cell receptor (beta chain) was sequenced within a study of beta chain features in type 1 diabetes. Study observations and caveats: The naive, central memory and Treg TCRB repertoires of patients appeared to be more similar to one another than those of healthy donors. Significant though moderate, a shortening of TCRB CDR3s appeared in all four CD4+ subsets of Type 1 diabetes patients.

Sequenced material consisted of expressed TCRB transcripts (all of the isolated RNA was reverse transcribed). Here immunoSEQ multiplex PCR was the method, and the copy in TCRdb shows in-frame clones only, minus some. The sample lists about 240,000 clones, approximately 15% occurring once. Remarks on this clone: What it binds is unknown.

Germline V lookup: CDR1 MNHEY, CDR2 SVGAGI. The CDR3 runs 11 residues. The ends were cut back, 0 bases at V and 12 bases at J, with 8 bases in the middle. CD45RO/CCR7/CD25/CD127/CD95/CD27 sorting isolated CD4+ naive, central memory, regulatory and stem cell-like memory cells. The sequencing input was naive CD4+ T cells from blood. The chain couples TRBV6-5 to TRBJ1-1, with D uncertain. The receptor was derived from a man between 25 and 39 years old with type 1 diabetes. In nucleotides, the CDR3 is TGTGCCAGCAGTTACTCAGGGAGGACTTTCTTT. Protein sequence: CASSYSGRTFF.